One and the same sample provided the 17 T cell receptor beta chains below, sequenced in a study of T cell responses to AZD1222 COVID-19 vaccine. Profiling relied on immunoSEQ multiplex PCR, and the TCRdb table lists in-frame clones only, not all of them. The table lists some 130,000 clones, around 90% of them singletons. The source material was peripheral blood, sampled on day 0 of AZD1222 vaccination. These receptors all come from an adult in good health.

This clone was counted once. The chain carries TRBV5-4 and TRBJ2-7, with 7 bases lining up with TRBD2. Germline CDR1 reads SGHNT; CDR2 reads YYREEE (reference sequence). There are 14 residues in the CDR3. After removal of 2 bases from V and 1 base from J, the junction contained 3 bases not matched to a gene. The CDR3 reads CASSFEAGSYEQYF. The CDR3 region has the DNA TGTGCCAGCAGCTTTGAAGCGGGATCCTACGAGCAGTACTTC.

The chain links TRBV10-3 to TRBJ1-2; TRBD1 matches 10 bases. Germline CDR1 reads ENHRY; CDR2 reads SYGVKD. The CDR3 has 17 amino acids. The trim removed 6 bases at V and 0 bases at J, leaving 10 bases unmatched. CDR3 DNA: TGTGCCATCAGCCCCGGGACAGGGGTCTTAGCTAACTATGGCTACACCTTC. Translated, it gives CAISPGTGVLANYGYTF.

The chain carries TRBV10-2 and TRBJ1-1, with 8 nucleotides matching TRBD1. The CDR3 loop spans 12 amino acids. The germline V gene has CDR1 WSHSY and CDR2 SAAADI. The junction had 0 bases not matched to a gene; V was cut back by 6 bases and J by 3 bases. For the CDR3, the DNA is TGCGCCAGCAGCAGGGGGCACACTGAAGCTTTCTTT. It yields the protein CASSRGHTEAFF.

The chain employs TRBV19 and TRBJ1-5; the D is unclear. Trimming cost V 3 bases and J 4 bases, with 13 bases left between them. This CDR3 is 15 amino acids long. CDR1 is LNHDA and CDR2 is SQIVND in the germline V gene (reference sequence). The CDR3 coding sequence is TGTGCCAGTAGTATGGTCAGAGTTTGGAATCAGCCCCAGCATTTT. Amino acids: CASSMVRVWNQPQHF.

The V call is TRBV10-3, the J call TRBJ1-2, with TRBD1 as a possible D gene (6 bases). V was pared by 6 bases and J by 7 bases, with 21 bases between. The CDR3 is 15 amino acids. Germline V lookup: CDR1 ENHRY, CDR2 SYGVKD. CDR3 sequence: CAISTSLQGKGGYTF. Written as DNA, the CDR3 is TGTGCCATCAGCACTTCCCTCCAGGGGAAAGGTGGCTACACCTTC.

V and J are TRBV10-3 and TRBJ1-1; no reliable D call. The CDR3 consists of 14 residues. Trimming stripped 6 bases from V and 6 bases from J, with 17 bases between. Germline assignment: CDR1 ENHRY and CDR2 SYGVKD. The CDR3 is CAIREGRPDSEAFF. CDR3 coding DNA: TGTGCCATCAGAGAGGGTAGGCCTGATTCTGAAGCTTTCTTT.

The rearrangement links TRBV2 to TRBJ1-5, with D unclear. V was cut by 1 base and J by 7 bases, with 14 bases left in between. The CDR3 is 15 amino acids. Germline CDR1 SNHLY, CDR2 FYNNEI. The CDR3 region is CASSEVPLKTQPQHF. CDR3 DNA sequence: TGTGCCAGCAGTGAAGTACCCCTTAAGACGCAGCCCCAGCATTTT.

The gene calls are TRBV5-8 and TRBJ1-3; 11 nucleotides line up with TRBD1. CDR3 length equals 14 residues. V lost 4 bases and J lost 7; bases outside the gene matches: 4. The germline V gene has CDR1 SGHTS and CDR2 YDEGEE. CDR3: CASSEGQGANTIYF. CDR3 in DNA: TGTGCCAGCAGCGAAGGACAGGGGGCTAACACCATATATTTT.

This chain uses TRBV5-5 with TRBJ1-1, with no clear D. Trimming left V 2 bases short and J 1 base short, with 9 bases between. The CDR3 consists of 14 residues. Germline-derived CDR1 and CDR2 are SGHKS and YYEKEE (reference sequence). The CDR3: CASSLFEGNTEAFF. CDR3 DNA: TGTGCCAGCAGCTTATTCGAGGGGAACACTGAAGCTTTCTTT.

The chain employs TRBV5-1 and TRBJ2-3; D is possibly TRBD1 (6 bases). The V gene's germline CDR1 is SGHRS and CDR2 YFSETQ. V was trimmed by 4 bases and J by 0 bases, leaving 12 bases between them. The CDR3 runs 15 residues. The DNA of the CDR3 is TGCGCCAGCAGCGGCGGACAGCTTAGCACAGATACGCAGTATTTT. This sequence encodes CASSGGQLSTDTQYF.

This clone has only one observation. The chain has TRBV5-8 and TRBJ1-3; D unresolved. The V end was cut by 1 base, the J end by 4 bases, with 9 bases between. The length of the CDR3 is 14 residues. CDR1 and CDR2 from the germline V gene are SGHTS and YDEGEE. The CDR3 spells CASSLMSAGNTIYF. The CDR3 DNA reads TGTGCCAGCAGCTTGATGTCAGCAGGAAACACCATATATTTT.

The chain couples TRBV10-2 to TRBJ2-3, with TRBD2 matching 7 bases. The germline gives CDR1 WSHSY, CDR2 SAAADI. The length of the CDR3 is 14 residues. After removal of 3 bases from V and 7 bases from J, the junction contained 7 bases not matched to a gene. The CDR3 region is CASSDLGGGYTQYF. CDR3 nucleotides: TGCGCCAGCAGTGATTTGGGCGGGGGATATACGCAGTATTTT.

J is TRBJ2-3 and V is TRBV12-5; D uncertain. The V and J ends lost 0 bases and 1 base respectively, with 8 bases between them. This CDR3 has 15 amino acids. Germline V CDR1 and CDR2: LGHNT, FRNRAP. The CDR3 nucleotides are TGTGCTAGTGGTTTGGTAAAAGGTGGCACAGATACGCAGTATTTT. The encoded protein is CASGLVKGGTDTQYF.

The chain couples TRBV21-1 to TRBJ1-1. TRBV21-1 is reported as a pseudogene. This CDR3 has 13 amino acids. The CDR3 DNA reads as TGTGCCAGCTTTCCCGGTAGGGACACTGAAGCTTTCTTT. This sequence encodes CASFPGRDTEAFF.

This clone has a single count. The CDR3 bases are TGTGCCAGCAGTCCCGAGGGGGGGTACCAAGAGACCCAGTACTTC. Its protein product is CASSPEGGYQETQYF. The chain is built from TRBV5-6 and TRBJ2-5, with a possible D match to TRBD2 (7 bases). Per the germline V gene, CDR1 is SGHDT and CDR2 is YYEEEE. V lost 5 bases and J lost 0, with 14 bases in between. CDR3 length: 15 residues.

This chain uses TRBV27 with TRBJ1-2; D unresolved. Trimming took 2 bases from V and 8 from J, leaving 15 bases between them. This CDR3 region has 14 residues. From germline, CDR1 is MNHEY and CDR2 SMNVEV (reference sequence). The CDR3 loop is CASSLTGRTGGYTF. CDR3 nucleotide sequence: TGTGCCAGCAGTTTAACGGGCCGCACCGGGGGCTACACCTTC.

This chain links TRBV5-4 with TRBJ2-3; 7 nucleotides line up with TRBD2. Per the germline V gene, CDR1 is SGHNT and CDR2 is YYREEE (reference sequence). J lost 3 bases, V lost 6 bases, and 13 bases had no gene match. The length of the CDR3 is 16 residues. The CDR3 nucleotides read TGTGCCAGCAACAAACGGGAGCGGGGCCAAACAGATACGCAGTATTTT. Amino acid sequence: CASNKRERGQTDTQYF.